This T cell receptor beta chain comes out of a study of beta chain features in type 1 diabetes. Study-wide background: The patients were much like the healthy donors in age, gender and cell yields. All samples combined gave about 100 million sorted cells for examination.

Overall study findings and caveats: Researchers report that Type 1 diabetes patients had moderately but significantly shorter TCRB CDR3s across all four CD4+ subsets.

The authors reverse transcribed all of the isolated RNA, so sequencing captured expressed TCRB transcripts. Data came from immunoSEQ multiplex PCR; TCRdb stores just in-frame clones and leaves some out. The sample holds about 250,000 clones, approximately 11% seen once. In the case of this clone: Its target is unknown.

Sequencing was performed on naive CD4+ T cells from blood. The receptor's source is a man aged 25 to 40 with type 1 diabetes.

In nucleotides, the CDR3 is TGTGCCAGCTCACCACTGGCACAAGAGACCCAGTACTTC. This gives the protein CASSPLAQETQYF. V is TRBV18 and J is TRBJ2-5; no reliable D call. The germline V gene has CDR1 KGHSH and CDR2 LQKENI. V was trimmed by 1 base and J by 2 bases, leaving 5 bases between them. This CDR3 comprises 13 residues.